This is a list of T cell receptor beta chains from one sample in a study of response to subunit inactivated influenza vaccine. TCRdb processed the RT-PCR reads anew with MiXCR; each CDR3 protein has one entry. The table includes roughly 500,000 distinct CDR3 sequences, approximately 15% detected once. The specimen comprised CD4+ T cells sorted from PBMCs, sampled around 25 months after vaccination. The receptors originated from a man between 50 and 70 years old who received an inactivated influenza vaccine. CDR3s include the opening cysteine and the closing phenylalanine or tryptophan. A D gene is named only where the DNA matches it firmly. Not all rows give a size; the values are once, few, many and, for expanded clones, a class.

j_call | clone_size | v_call | d_call | cdr3_nt | cdr3_aa
TRBJ1-1 | few | TRBV20-1 | TRBD1 | TGCAGTGGGGGGGAAAGGACAGGAGCCACTGAAGCTTTCTTT | CSGGERTGATEAFF
TRBJ2-7 | few | TRBV5-4 | - | TGTGCCAGCAGCTATGACAGTGGACGCCAGTACTTC | CASSYDSGRQYF
TRBJ2-2 | - | TRBV7-2 | TRBD2 | TGTGCCAGCAGCTTATCGGCCGGGACTAGCGCTTCCGGGGAGCTGTTTTTT | CASSLSAGTSASGELFF
TRBJ1-2 | many | TRBV28 | - | TGTGCCAGCAGTTTATTACAAAGGGGCGGTGGCTACACCTTC | CASSLLQRGGGYTF
TRBJ2-3 | - | TRBV6-1 | - | TGTGCCAGCAGCGAAGACAGAAATACGCAGTATTTT | CASSEDRNTQYF
TRBJ2-4 | many | TRBV5-1 | - | TGCGCCAGCAGCTTGCGCGACATAAACATTCAGTACTTC | CASSLRDINIQYF
TRBJ2-6 | many | TRBV28 | TRBD1 | TGTGCCAGCAGTCCCACCCCGGGACAGTATAGCTCTGGGGCCAACGTCCTGACTTTC | CASSPTPGQYSSGANVLTF
TRBJ2-7 | few | TRBV5-6 | TRBD2 | TGTGCCAGCAGCCTCAGGGCGGGGGGGCGGTCCTACGAGCAGTACTTC | CASSLRAGGRSYEQYF
TRBJ2-5 | - | TRBV20-1 | TRBD1 | TGCAGTACCACCTCGACAGGGGGAGTTACGGAGACCCAGTACTTC | CSTTSTGGVTETQYF
TRBJ2-2 | - | TRBV30 | - | TGTGCCTGGAGTGTACATGGGAGCGGGGAGCTGTTTTTT | CAWSVHGSGELFF
TRBJ1-5 | - | TRBV12-3/TRBV12-4 | - | TGTGCCAGCAGTCCAACGTTCAGGGAGGTCAGCAATCAGCCCCAGCATTTT | CASSPTFREVSNQPQHF
TRBJ2-3 | once | TRBV7-2 | - | TGTGCCAGCAGCCCCCGTAGCCGGGGGGCTAGCACAGATACGCAGTATTTT | CASSPRSRGASTDTQYF
TRBJ2-1 | few | TRBV9 | TRBD2 | TGTGCCAGCAGCGTAACTAGCGGGAAACAGTTCTTC | CASSVTSGKQFF
TRBJ1-6 | - | TRBV4-3 | TRBD1 | TGCGCCAGCAGCCAAGATCTCAGGGGGCGAGATAATTCACCCCTCCACTTT | CASSQDLRGRDNSPLHF
TRBJ1-6 | few | TRBV4-3 | - | TGCGCCAGCAGCCTTGACAGAGGGGATAATTCACCCCTCCACTTT | CASSLDRGDNSPLHF
TRBJ1-1 | few | TRBV11-2 | - | TGTGCCAGCAGCTTTGGCCTCGGCATAAACACTGAAGCTTTCTTT | CASSFGLGINTEAFF
TRBJ2-2 | - | TRBV15 | - | TGTGCCACCAGCAGACAGGGGAGGACCGGGGAGCTGTTTTTT | CATSRQGRTGELFF
TRBJ2-7 | few | TRBV7-9 | - | TGTGCCAGCAGCCAACCCTCAGGGGCCCTACCTACGGGGGTGTACTTC | CASSQPSGALPTGVYF
TRBJ2-5 | few | TRBV4-3 | - | TGCGCCAGCAGCCAAGATGTTGGGGGCACCTTGGGGACCCAGTACTTC | CASSQDVGGTLGTQYF
TRBJ2-7 | - | TRBV11-2 | - | TGTGCCAGCAGCCCCGCGGGGGTTGGGGGCAAGTCCTACGAGCAGTACTTC | CASSPAGVGGKSYEQYF
TRBJ2-3 | - | TRBV5-6 | TRBD2 | TGTGCCAGCAGCTTTCAAAGTAGCGGGGTTCGGGATACGCAGTATTTT | CASSFQSSGVRDTQYF
TRBJ1-1 | few | TRBV12-3/TRBV12-4 | TRBD1 | TGTGCCAGCAGTATGGGACAGGGTGGTACTGAAGCTTTCTTT | CASSMGQGGTEAFF
TRBJ2-4 | few | TRBV3-1 | - | TGTGCCAGCAGCCTCAAAGGGTCCAAAAACATTCAGTACTTC | CASSLKGSKNIQYF
TRBJ1-2 | - | TRBV20-1 | - | TGCAGTGCTAGAGAGGGTGGCTACACCTTC | CSAREGGYTF
TRBJ2-1 | - | TRBV3-1 | - | TGTGCCAGCAGCCAAGATCTGAGGCACGGTGAGCAGTTCTTC | CASSQDLRHGEQFF
TRBJ2-1 | - | TRBV20-1 | TRBD2 | TGCAGTGCCTCCCCAGACATACGGGGGGGCCTCAATGAGCAGTTCTTC | CSASPDIRGGLNEQFF
TRBJ2-5 | few | TRBV4-2 | TRBD2 | TGTGCCAGCAGCTCACGACTAGCGGGAGATGTGACCCAGTACTTC | CASSSRLAGDVTQYF
TRBJ1-1 | few | TRBV20-1 | - | TGCAGTGCTAGAGATGGGCAGGTAAAGAACACTGAAGCTTTCTTT | CSARDGQVKNTEAFF
TRBJ1-1 | few | TRBV2 | - | TGTGCCAGCAGTGAACCGCGACAGACACCTAGGCAAGCTTTCTTT | CASSEPRQTPRQAFF
TRBJ2-1 | - | TRBV7-8 | TRBD2 | TGTGCCAGCAGCTCCACTAGCGGGAGGTCTGAGCAGTTCTTC | CASSSTSGRSEQFF
TRBJ1-6 | many | TRBV6-5 | TRBD1 | TGTGCCAGCAGTTCTGGGACAGGGTTTTCACCCCTCCACTTT | CASSSGTGFSPLHF
TRBJ2-1 | - | TRBV7-3 | - | TGTGCCAGCAGCTTAAACCCCCCGGACAGTTACAATGAGCAGTTCTTC | CASSLNPPDSYNEQFF
TRBJ2-5 | - | TRBV6-1 | - | TGTGCCAGCAGGGAACAGGGGCGGGGAGAGACCCAGTACTTC | CASREQGRGETQYF
TRBJ2-3 | many | TRBV20-1 | - | TGCAGTGCTCCCGCCCAACTGGCGGGTACGCAGTATTTT | CSAPAQLAGTQYF
TRBJ2-1 | few | TRBV20-1 | - | TGCAGTGCTAGAAACAGGGTTAGTTCCTACAATGAGCAGTTCTTC | CSARNRVSSYNEQFF
TRBJ2-1 | few | TRBV20-1 | - | TGCAGTGCTAGGGCTACTAACAATGAGCAGTTCTTC | CSARATNNEQFF
TRBJ2-7 | - | TRBV5-4 | TRBD1 | TGTGCCAGCAGCTTGCAAACCGGGACAGGGGCGGCTAGCGGATTCTACGAGCAGTACTTC | CASSLQTGTGAASGFYEQYF
TRBJ2-2 | - | TRBV7-7 | TRBD1 | TGTGCCAGCAGCTTAGCGTCCAGGGGGCACACCGGGGAGCTGGTTTTT | CASSLASRGHTGELVF
TRBJ2-3 | many | TRBV7-2 | - | TGTGCCAGCAGCCCTACTAGCACGAGAGGAGCAGATACGCAGTATTTT | CASSPTSTRGADTQYF
TRBJ2-7 | few | TRBV29-1 | - | TGCAGCGTTGTAAGGGGGAGGTACCCCTACGAGCAGTACTTC | CSVVRGRYPYEQYF
TRBJ2-7 | - | TRBV7-2 | - | TGTGCCAGCAGCTTAGATGGGGGCGGGTACGAGCAGTACTTC | CASSLDGGGYEQYF
TRBJ2-2 | - | TRBV7-2 | - | TGTGCCAGCAGCTTACAATGGGGGGACGGGGAGCTGTTTTTT | CASSLQWGDGELFF
TRBJ2-1 | many | TRBV7-8 | - | TGTGCCAGCAGCTCAAGTGTCTCCAATGAGCAGTTCTTC | CASSSSVSNEQFF
TRBJ2-3 | - | TRBV12-3/TRBV12-4 | - | TGTGCCAGCAGGAGACAGGTCCCAGATACGCAGTATTTT | CASRRQVPDTQYF
TRBJ1-4 | - | TRBV6-1 | TRBD1 | TGTGCCAGCAGCCAGGGACAGGTCCTGGGAAAAACTGTTTTT | CASSQGQVLGKTVF
TRBJ2-3 | few | TRBV10-3 | TRBD2 | TGTGCCACGGGTTGGGGCGGGAGCTACATAAGCACAGATACGCAGTATTTT | CATGWGGSYISTDTQYF
TRBJ1-2 | few | TRBV6-1 | - | TGTGCCAGCAGTCCTGAAGGGAAAGGGGTCTATGGCTACACCTTC | CASSPEGKGVYGYTF
TRBJ1-4 | many | TRBV5-1 | - | TGCGCCAGCAGCCGGGACCCTCAAGGGAGGACTAATGAAAAACTGTTTTTT | CASSRDPQGRTNEKLFF
TRBJ2-5 | many | TRBV4-1 | - | TGCGCCAGCAGCGCCTCGAGTACTAACCAAGAGACCCAGTACTTC | CASSASSTNQETQYF
TRBJ2-7 | once | TRBV27 | - | TGTGCCAGCAGGCAGCAGGGAATTCGCTACGAGCAGTACTTC | CASRQQGIRYEQYF
TRBJ1-2 | - | TRBV21-1 | - | TGTGCCAGCAGCAAAGATAAGGGGAGCTATGGCTACACCTTC | CASSKDKGSYGYTF
TRBJ2-7 | - | TRBV28 | - | TGTGCCAGCAGTTTTCCCTTAGGACAGCGATTTTCGTACGAGCAGTACTTC | CASSFPLGQRFSYEQYF
TRBJ1-2 | - | TRBV16 | TRBD1 | TGTGCCAGCAGCCAGGACAGGGCACACTATGGCTACACCTTC | CASSQDRAHYGYTF
TRBJ1-3 | - | TRBV20-1 | - | TGCAGTGCTAGAGATCCGGGACCTCAGGGAAACACCATATATTTT | CSARDPGPQGNTIYF